This is a list of T cell receptor beta chains from one sample in a study of identifying expanded T cells in peripheral blood. The data were produced by immunoSEQ multiplex PCR, yet TCRdb's version contains in-frame clones alone and is incomplete. Here the sample spans 97,000 or so clones, around 88% being singletons. Material for sequencing was blood. The receptors originated from a person aged 18 to 75 in good health. The conserved cysteine and the conserved F or W are not part of the CDR3 here. Rows may omit the clone size; those that give it use once, few, many or a size class.

v_call	clone_size	j_call	cdr3_aa
TRBV7-2	.	TRBJ1-2	ASSSELQGEYGYT
TRBV6-6	.	TRBJ1-4	ASSDGATGEKLF
TRBV9	.	TRBJ1-4	ASSVGPQGRGEKLF
TRBV7-3	.	TRBJ2-1	ASSLMDSSYNEQF
TRBV7-2	.	TRBJ1-1	ASNHQGGRTEAF
TRBV28	.	TRBJ2-3	ASSLLGHTQY
TRBV6-5	once	TRBJ1-4	ASSYSTAKLF
TRBV7-8	.	TRBJ2-3	ASSLGPSTDTQY
TRBV1	.	TRBJ2-3	TSSQGVADTQY
TRBV10-3	few	TRBJ2-1	AISESGDEQF
TRBV2	.	TRBJ2-7	ASRWIDEQY
TRBV6-1	.	TRBJ1-2	ASTGRVDYGYT
TRBV6-5	.	TRBJ1-1	ASSFLDRGVAF
TRBV19	.	TRBJ2-7	ASSIPSGDSYEQY
TRBV7-2	.	TRBJ2-3	ASSPWRGTDTQY
TRBV27	few	TRBJ1-4	ASSPLGTGREKLF
TRBV10-3	.	TRBJ1-5	AISEWTGNQPQH
TRBV7-7	.	TRBJ2-1	ASSLDRSGEQF
TRBV7-8	.	TRBJ2-7	ASSLKFGQSSEQY
TRBV15	.	TRBJ2-5	ATSRGPDSFQETQY
TRBV6-6	once	TRBJ2-5	ASSFSETQY
TRBV11-2	.	TRBJ2-2	ASSAVGFPGELF
TRBV5-1	.	TRBJ1-1	ASSLDRVTEAF
TRBV13	.	TRBJ1-2	ASSSRDNYGYT
TRBV5-6	.	TRBJ1-6	ASNEGADSPLH
TRBV7-9	.	TRBJ2-3	ASSITVAGGDTQY
TRBV11-2	.	TRBJ2-7	ASTNLERQEQY
TRBV5-1	.	TRBJ2-1	ASSADLSGRADNEQF
TRBV4-1	.	TRBJ2-1	ASSQDSSGLNEQF
TRBV19	few	TRBJ1-2	ASSSRDTLYGYT
TRBV7-8	.	TRBJ2-5	ASSSPGLETQY
TRBV6-5	.	TRBJ2-1	ASSYSGQGINEQF
TRBV5-8	.	TRBJ2-7	ASSLASTSGYYEQY
TRBV15	.	TRBJ1-2	ATSRGTQGDTGYT
TRBV7-9	.	TRBJ2-5	ASSFGESETQY
TRBV6-5	.	TRBJ1-4	AAKGAAGEKLF
TRBV6-6	.	TRBJ2-5	ASKWTGGEKETQY
TRBV28	.	TRBJ1-4	ASTEGTVTNEKLF
TRBV28	.	TRBJ1-4	ASSPLTRQGAGEKLF
TRBV6-6	.	TRBJ1-2	ASSLSDIMGNYGYT
TRBV7-8	once	TRBJ2-1	ASSPSMLTDNEQF
TRBV6-5	.	TRBJ1-2	ASSYTGSYGYT